Listed below are T cell receptor beta chains from one sample, sequenced in a study of shared clonotypes between healthy human individuals. The table came from immunoSEQ multiplex PCR; TCRdb's copy has only in-frame clones and leaves some out. The data hold 2 million or so clones, with roughly 96% observed a single time. Specimen: naive CD4+ T cells sorted from blood. The receptor source for this set is a man aged 18 to 29 in good health. The CDR3 runs from the conserved cysteine through the conserved F or W. A D gene is named only where the DNA matches it firmly. Rows may omit the clone size; those that give it use once, few, many or a size class.

>-|TRBJ2-7|TRBV10-3|-|16
CAISPHGTLTTYEQYF
TGTGCCATCAGTCCTCACGGGACTCTGACAACCTACGAGCAGTACTTC
>-|TRBJ1-2|TRBV5-1|-|15
CASSLEAGANYGYTF
TGCGCCAGCAGCTTGGAAGCCGGAGCTAACTATGGCTACACCTTC
>TRBD1|TRBJ2-7|TRBV5-1|-|13
CASGQGKAYEQYF
TGCGCCAGCGGACAGGGTAAGGCCTACGAGCAGTACTTC
>TRBD1|TRBJ1-5|TRBV7-2|-|15
CASSSRTGINQPQHF
TGTGCCAGCAGCTCCAGGACAGGGATCAATCAGCCCCAGCATTTT
>TRBD1|TRBJ1-6|TRBV6-1|-|15
CASSGGTGANSPLHF
TGTGCCAGCAGTGGCGGGACAGGTGCGAATTCACCCCTCCACTTT
>TRBD1|TRBJ2-7|TRBV27|-|17
CASSQRTTGQGAHEQYF
TGTGCCAGCAGTCAGCGAACGACGGGACAGGGGGCCCACGAGCAGTACTTC
>TRBD1|TRBJ1-2|TRBV6-5|-|15
CASSTRDRGLYGYTF
TGTGCCAGCAGCACCAGGGACAGGGGGCTTTATGGCTACACCTTC
>TRBD2|TRBJ2-1|TRBV18|-|15
CASSPLTSGYNEQFF
TGTGCCAGCTCACCATTGACTAGCGGTTACAATGAGCAGTTCTTC
>TRBD2|TRBJ2-7|TRBV7-8|-|16
CASSHNGAGGPFEQYF
TGTGCCAGCAGCCATAATGGAGCGGGAGGGCCTTTCGAGCAGTACTTC
>-|TRBJ1-1|TRBV6-1|-|15
CASIRVGQMNTEAFF
TGTGCCAGCATAAGAGTTGGACAGATGAACACTGAAGCTTTCTTT
>TRBD2|TRBJ2-3|TRBV5-1|-|15
CASSLSGLAGDTQYF
TGCGCCAGCAGCTTGAGTGGACTAGCAGGAGATACGCAGTATTTT
>-|TRBJ2-2|TRBV5-1|-|13
CASSPYRTGELFF
TGCGCCAGCAGCCCATACCGCACCGGGGAGCTGTTTTTT
>-|TRBJ2-4|TRBV6-5|-|16
CASSYGTQWPQNIQYF
TGTGCCAGCAGCTACGGGACTCAATGGCCTCAAAACATTCAGTACTTC
>TRBD1|TRBJ1-4|TRBV7-2|-|14
CASSLTGNNEKLFF
TGTGCCAGCAGCTTGACAGGGAATAATGAAAAACTGTTTTTT
>-|TRBJ1-3|TRBV9|-|17
CASSANVQGFSGNTIYF
TGTGCCAGCAGCGCGAACGTACAGGGTTTCTCTGGAAACACCATATATTTT
>TRBD1|TRBJ2-2|TRBV7-9|-|15
CASSWTGGNTGELFF
TGTGCCAGCAGCTGGACAGGGGGGAACACCGGGGAGCTGTTTTTT
>-|TRBJ1-4|TRBV18|-|14
CASSPNGANEKLFF
TGTGCCAGCTCACCAAATGGGGCCAATGAAAAACTGTTTTTT
>TRBD1|TRBJ1-2|TRBV7-9|-|13
CASSERTGHGYTF
TGTGCCAGCAGCGAGCGGACAGGCCATGGCTACACCTTC
>TRBD2|TRBJ2-7|TRBV6-5|-|13
CASRGSGSYEQYF
TGTGCCAGCAGGGGTAGCGGGAGCTACGAGCAGTACTTC
>-|TRBJ1-1|TRBV19|-|12
CASSITNTEAFF
TGTGCCAGTAGTATTACGAACACTGAAGCTTTCTTT
>-|TRBJ1-5|TRBV6-6|-|14
CASSYEGTNQPQHF
TGTGCCAGCAGTTACGAGGGGACTAATCAGCCCCAGCATTTT
>TRBD1|TRBJ2-3|TRBV11-1|-|14
CASSPTGSGDTQYF
TGTGCCAGCAGCCCGACAGGGTCGGGAGATACGCAGTATTTT
>-|TRBJ2-7|TRBV2|-|13
CASSEEYSYEQYF
TGTGCCAGCAGTGAGGAATACTCCTACGAGCAGTACTTC
>-|TRBJ2-7|TRBV5-1|-|15
CASSGSGTDSYEQYF
TGCGCCAGCAGCGGATCAGGGACGGACTCCTACGAGCAGTACTTC
>-|TRBJ1-2|TRBV28|-|12
CASSLYTYGYTF
TGTGCCAGCAGTTTATATACCTATGGCTACACCTTC
>-|TRBJ2-1|TRBV20-1|-|11
CSAPTSGEQFF
TGCAGTGCGCCAACTAGTGGTGAGCAGTTCTTC
>TRBD1|TRBJ1-1|TRBV11-2|-|14
CASSHGQGNTEAFF
TGTGCCAGCAGCCACGGACAGGGGAACACTGAAGCTTTCTTT
>TRBD2|TRBJ2-1|TRBV11-2|-|17
CASSRTSGTTSYNEQFF
TGTGCCAGCAGCCGGACTAGCGGGACAACCTCCTACAATGAGCAGTTCTTC
>TRBD1|TRBJ2-3|TRBV5-1|-|14
CASSAWTGADTQYF
TGCGCCAGCAGCGCCTGGACAGGGGCAGATACGCAGTATTTT
>TRBD1|TRBJ1-2|TRBV5-4|-|14
CASSLGQGDGGYTF
TGTGCCAGCAGCCTCGGACAGGGGGATGGTGGCTACACCTTC
>TRBD2|TRBJ2-5|TRBV4-2|-|17
CASSQDGQRGGGETQYF
TGTGCCAGCAGCCAAGATGGCCAGCGGGGGGGCGGAGAGACCCAGTACTTC
>-|TRBJ1-4|TRBV27|-|15
CASSVSLVTNEKLFF
TGTGCCAGCTCAGTGAGCTTAGTAACTAATGAAAAACTGTTTTTT
>TRBD1|TRBJ2-7|TRBV27|-|17
CASSLWGPMTGVNEQYF
TGTGCCAGCAGTTTATGGGGACCCATGACAGGGGTGAACGAGCAGTACTTC
>-|TRBJ2-5|TRBV7-9|once|14
CASSLALMGETQYF
TGTGCCAGCAGCTTAGCCCTAATGGGGGAGACCCAGTACTTC
>TRBD2|TRBJ2-1|TRBV5-1|-|14
CASSLAAGGDEQFF
TGCGCCAGCAGCCTAGCAGCGGGAGGGGATGAGCAGTTCTTC
>-|TRBJ1-1|TRBV25-1|once|14
CASSPGLMNTEAFF
TGTGCCAGCAGCCCGGGACTCATGAACACTGAAGCTTTCTTT
>-|TRBJ2-5|TRBV5-4|-|12
CASSRTGETQYF
TGTGCCAGCAGTAGAACAGGGGAGACCCAGTACTTC
>-|TRBJ1-4|TRBV12-5|-|15
CASGLGQASKEKLFF
TGTGCTAGTGGTTTAGGCCAGGCGAGTAAAGAAAAACTGTTTTTT
>-|TRBJ2-7|TRBV28|-|14
CASLGLPSSYEQYF
TGTGCCAGCCTTGGACTCCCGAGCTCCTACGAGCAGTACTTC
>-|TRBJ2-7|TRBV18|-|12
CASSPRGFEQYF
TGTGCCAGCTCACCTAGGGGTTTCGAGCAGTACTTC
>-|TRBJ1-2|TRBV25-1|-|14
CASSHLAGNYGYTF
TGTGCCAGCAGTCATTTAGCCGGGAACTATGGCTACACCTTC
>TRBD1|TRBJ1-1|TRBV18|-|14
CASSPPGRTGVAFF
TGTGCCAGCTCACCACCGGGTCGGACAGGGGTCGCTTTCTTT
>-|TRBJ1-2|TRBV7-9|once|15
CASSLGTPFDYGYTF
TGTGCCAGCAGCTTAGGGACACCGTTTGACTATGGCTACACCTTC
>-|TRBJ2-7|TRBV18|-|11
CASSFGWEQYF
TGTGCCAGCTCCTTTGGATGGGAGCAGTACTTC
>-|TRBJ2-2|TRBV19|-|14
CAMTAAANTGELFF
TGTGCCATGACTGCGGCTGCGAACACCGGGGAGCTGTTTTTT
>-|TRBJ1-1|TRBV14|-|14
CASSQGGANTEAFF
TGTGCCAGCAGCCAAGGGGGCGCGAACACTGAAGCTTTCTTT
>-|TRBJ1-2|TRBV6-1|-|11
CASREGLGYTF
TGTGCCAGCAGAGAGGGTTTGGGCTACACCTTC
>-|TRBJ2-1|TRBV10-1|-|14
CASSESTGGNEQFF
TGCGCCAGCAGTGAGTCGACTGGTGGGAATGAGCAGTTCTTC
>-|TRBJ1-1|TRBV4-1|-|15
CASSQVPRMNTEAFF
TGCGCCAGCAGCCAAGTCCCCAGGATGAACACTGAAGCTTTCTTT
>-|TRBJ2-7|TRBV28|-|12
CASSLLLSEQYF
TGTGCCAGCAGTTTATTATTAAGCGAGCAGTACTTC
>-|TRBJ1-4|TRBV5-6|-|15
CASSGRGRVNEKLFF
TGTGCCAGCAGCGGCCGGGGAAGGGTTAATGAAAAACTGTTTTTT
>-|TRBJ2-2|TRBV5-1|-|15
CASSLDTGYTGELFF
TGCGCCAGCAGCTTGGATACAGGGTACACCGGGGAGCTGTTTTTT
>-|TRBJ1-2|TRBV30|-|12
CAWSVPGFGYTF
TGTGCCTGGAGTGTTCCAGGGTTTGGCTACACCTTC
>-|TRBJ1-3|TRBV6-1|-|15
CASRMTIASGNTIYF
TGTGCCAGCAGGATGACAATCGCCTCTGGAAACACCATATATTTT
>TRBD2|TRBJ2-7|TRBV11-2|-|15
CASSSVTSGGYEQYF
TGTGCCAGCAGCTCGGTCACTAGCGGGGGCTACGAGCAGTACTTC